The 6 T cell receptor beta chains below come from one sample, sequenced in a study of T cells in Graves' hyperthyroidism and ophthalmopathy. RNA transcripts provided the source from which TCR beta CDR3 regions were amplified. RT-PCR in the first round (using the HTBI primer set) targeted the TCR CDR3. MiXCR was run by TCRdb on the multiplex PCR reads, yielding one entry per CDR3 protein. The sample consists of a few hundred thousand distinct CDR3 sequences, about 43% of them appearing once. What was sequenced was peripheral blood or thyroid tissue (not recorded which). The receptors originated from an adult woman with Graves' disease, either hyperthyroidism or ophthalmopathy (not recorded which).

In its sample, this clonotype was seen many times. This rearrangement joins TRBV24-1 to TRBJ2-1; 9 bases align to TRBD2. After removal of 5 bases from V and 5 bases from J, the junction contained 3 bases not matched to a gene. The CDR3 contains 14 residues. CDR1 is KGHDR, CDR2 SFDVKD, per germline. Here the CDR3 reads CATSVGTSNNEQFF. The CDR3 DNA follows: TGTGCCACCAGTGTTGGGACTAGCAACAATGAGCAGTTCTTC.

This chain joins TRBV28 and TRBJ2-5, with TRBD1 matching over 9 bases. Germline V CDR1 and CDR2: MDHEN, SYDVKM. This CDR3 comprises 16 residues. V gave up 5 bases and J gave up 1 base; unmatched junction bases: 8. CDR3 protein: CASSGAGTGLQETQYF. For the CDR3, the DNA is TGTGCCAGCAGTGGGGCCGGGACAGGGCTCCAAGAGACCCAGTACTTC.

The sample holds many counts of this clonotype. The CDR3 DNA sequence: TGCGCCAGCAGCTCCCAGGGGGGGGGAGCTTTCTTT. Translated: CASSSQGGGAFF. The V and J genes are TRBV5-1 and TRBJ1-1, with 7 bases identical to TRBD1. CDR1 is SGHRS, CDR2 YFSETQ, per germline. V dropped 3 bases and J dropped 10; count of bases not matched to a gene: 6. The CDR3 has 12 amino acids.

Ten or more counts support this clonotype. The rearrangement links TRBV7-9 to TRBJ1-4, with D possibly TRBD1 on 5 matching bases. The CDR3 is 14 amino acids. Trimming took 6 bases from V and 4 from J, leaving 12 bases between them. The germline V gene encodes CDR1 SEHNR and CDR2 FQNEAQ (reference sequence). CDR3: CASSQDSNNEKLFF. The CDR3 region has the DNA TGTGCCAGCAGTCAAGACAGCAATAATGAAAAACTGTTTTTT.

This rearrangement joins TRBV19 to TRBJ1-2; a possible D gene is TRBD1 (5 bases). CDR3 length equals 13 residues. The germline CDR1 and CDR2 sequences are LNHDA and SQIVND (reference sequence). V was clipped by 11 bases and J by 0 bases, with 13 bases between them. CDR3 sequence reads: CASKDRANYGYTF. CDR3 nucleotides: TGTGCCTCCAAAGACAGAGCTAACTATGGCTACACCTTC.

The V gene is TRBV15, the J gene TRBJ1-6; 7 nucleotides match TRBD1. Germline V gene data show CDR1 as LNHNV and CDR2 as YYDKDF (reference sequence). The CDR3 loop spans 13 amino acids. The chain's CDR3 is CATLGQENSPLHF. The CDR3 bases are TGTGCTACCCTCGGACAGGAAAATTCACCCCTCCACTTT.